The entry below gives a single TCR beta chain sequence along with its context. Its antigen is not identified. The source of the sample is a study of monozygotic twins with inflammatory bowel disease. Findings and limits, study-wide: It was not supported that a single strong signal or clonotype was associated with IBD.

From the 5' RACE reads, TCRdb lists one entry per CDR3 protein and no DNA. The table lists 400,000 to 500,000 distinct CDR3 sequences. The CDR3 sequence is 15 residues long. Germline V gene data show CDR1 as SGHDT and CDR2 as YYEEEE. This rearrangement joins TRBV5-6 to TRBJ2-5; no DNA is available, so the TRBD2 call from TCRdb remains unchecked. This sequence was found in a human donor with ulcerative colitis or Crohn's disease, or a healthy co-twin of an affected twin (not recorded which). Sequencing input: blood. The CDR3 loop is CASSSRFAGQETQYF. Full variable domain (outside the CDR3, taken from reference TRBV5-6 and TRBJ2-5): DAGVTQSPTHLIKTRGQQVTLRCSPKSGHDTVSWYQQALGQGPQFIFQYYEEEERQRGNFPDRFSGHQFPNYSSELNVNALLLGDSALYLCASSSRFAGQETQYFGPGTRLLVL.